What follows are 4 T cell receptor beta chains derived from one specimen sequenced in a study of naive and memory T cell subsets. Alpha and beta constant region primers primed reverse transcription for blood and skin samples. TCRdb re-derived calls from the 5' RACE reads in MiXCR, one entry per CDR3 protein. The data hold tens of thousands of distinct CDR3 sequences, with roughly 4.1% observed a single time. RNA was extracted from approximately 2.6 ml of whole blood of healthy adults. The receptors originated from a male donor in good health.

This clonotype was observed at least ten times. The genes are TRBV2 and TRBJ2-7, with D hard to call. The length of the CDR3 is 12 residues. Per the germline V gene, CDR1 is SNHLY and CDR2 is FYNNEI. The V end lost 6 bases, the J end lost 5 bases, and 11 bases lay between the germline ends. CDR3 in DNA: TGTGCCAGCAGGGACCGCCCGGACGAGCAGTACTTC. Translated: CASRDRPDEQYF.

In its sample, this clonotype was seen many times. The CDR3 is CSAREGGNTEAFF. CDR3 sequence (DNA): TGCAGTGCTAGAGAAGGGGGGAACACTGAAGCTTTCTTT. The rearrangement links TRBV20-1 to TRBJ1-1, with D tentatively TRBD1 (6 bases). This CDR3 contains 13 residues. Per the germline V gene, CDR1 is DFQATT and CDR2 is SNEGSKA (reference sequence). Trimming stripped 0 bases from V and 1 base from J, with 6 bases between.

This clonotype has at least ten counts. The chain is built from TRBV27 and TRBJ1-1; 9 positions match TRBD1. J was trimmed by 0 bases and V by 6 bases; bases with no gene match: 11. CDR1 and CDR2 (germline): MNHEY, SMNVEV (reference sequence). The CDR3 contains 17 residues. The CDR3 loop is CASRGRGTGILNTEAFF. The CDR3 nucleotides are TGTGCCAGCAGAGGACGCGGGACAGGGATCTTGAACACTGAAGCTTTCTTT.

There are many counts of this clonotype. The chain couples TRBV2 to TRBJ1-1; D not certain. The ends were cut back, 7 bases at V and 0 bases at J, with 9 bases in the middle. The CDR3 loop spans 13 amino acids. CDR1 and CDR2 (germline): SNHLY, FYNNEI. CDR3 in DNA: TGTGCCAGCATCCCACCCCTGAACACTGAAGCTTTCTTT. This codes for CASIPPLNTEAFF.